Shown below are 13 T cell receptor beta chains from a single sample sequenced in a study of blood T cell repertoires in COVID-19. TCRdb's table, derived via immunoSEQ multiplex PCR, lists solely in-frame clones and lacks some. This repertoire shows over 200,000 clones, approximately 85% found once; its top ten account for approximately 2%. Input material: PBMCs or T cells enriched from blood (not recorded which). Every receptor here comes from a woman aged 50 to 65 who had recovered from COVID-19.

This clone was detected only a few times. The same CDR3 can be traced to other DNA sequences in this sample. The CDR3 nucleotides read TGTGCCAGCAGCTCAACCGGGACAGGGGAAGAAAAACTGTTTTTT. This translates into CASSSTGTGEEKLFF. The chain joins TRBV28 to TRBJ1-4; 10 bases map to TRBD1. Germline V gene data show CDR1 as MDHEN and CDR2 as SYDVKM. V lost 6 bases, J lost 8 bases, and 9 bases stayed unmatched. CDR3 length: 15 residues.

The chain carries TRBV5-1 and TRBJ2-7; 7 bases agree with TRBD1. After removal of 2 bases from V and 5 bases from J, the junction contained 13 bases not matched to a gene. Per germline, CDR1 SGHRS and CDR2 YFSETQ. This CDR3 contains 16 residues. The CDR3 loop reads CASSFGDSTTGHEQYF. The CDR3 bases are TGCGCCAGCAGCTTTGGGGACAGCACCACAGGTCACGAGCAGTACTTC.

This rearrangement joins TRBV7-9 to TRBJ2-1, with D possibly being TRBD1 (6 bases). The germline CDR1 and CDR2 sequences are SEHNR and FQNEAQ (reference sequence). This CDR3 comprises 14 residues. The V end lost 2 bases, the J end lost 8 bases, and 13 bases lay between the germline ends. CDR3 coding DNA: TGTGCCAGCAGCTTATTAATACAGGGTGATGAGCAGTTCTTC. It specifies CASSLLIQGDEQFF.

V usage is TRBV18 and J usage is TRBJ2-5, with D perhaps TRBD2 (7 bases). V was shortened by 3 bases and J by 5 bases, with 16 bases between the two germline ends. This CDR3 has 15 residues. Germline lookup yields CDR1 KGHSH and CDR2 LQKENI. CDR3 loop: CASSPKEGGSETQYF. The CDR3 region has the DNA TGTGCCAGCTCACCCAAAGAGGGGGGGTCCGAGACCCAGTACTTC.

V usage is TRBV5-1 and J usage is TRBJ1-2, with 8 positions matching TRBD1. Germline CDR1 is SGHRS and CDR2 is YFSETQ. The CDR3 extends over 15 amino acids. The V segment lost 1 base and the J segment 6 bases; nucleotides outside the gene matches: 8. The CDR3 protein is CASSLSPTGANGYTF. DNA of the CDR3: TGCGCCAGCAGCTTGTCCCCGACAGGGGCCAATGGCTACACCTTC.

This clone was seen once. V is TRBV5-1 and J is TRBJ1-2; possible D gene TRBD1, 5 bases. This CDR3 has 15 residues. Germline lookup yields CDR1 SGHRS and CDR2 YFSETQ. Trimming stripped 0 bases from V and 4 bases from J, with 13 bases between. CDR3 bases: TGCGCCAGCAGCTTGGCCAGCGGGGCCTCCTATGGCTACACCTTC. Residues: CASSLASGASYGYTF.

This clone was seen just once. The chain carries TRBV9 and TRBJ2-3; 9 bases agree with TRBD2. The CDR3 runs to 15 residues. J lost 2 bases, V lost 8 bases, and 9 bases had no gene match. Germline V gene lookup returns CDR1 SGDLS and CDR2 YYNGEE. CDR3 sequence (DNA): TGTGCCAGTCTCGTGACTAGCGGATCCACAGATACGCAGTATTTT. It translates to CASLVTSGSTDTQYF.

The chain uses TRBV3-1 (or the pseudogene TRBV3-2) and TRBJ2-5; TRBD1 matches at 10 bases. With 4 bases clipped from V and 2 bases from J, the junction kept 7 bases outside the gene matches. CDR1 LGHDT and CDR2 YNNKEL come from the germline V gene (reference sequence). The CDR3 covers 16 residues. The CDR3 DNA reads as TGTGCCAGCAGCCGCTCCGACAGGGGGCTACAAGAGACCCAGTACTTC. The encoded protein is CASSRSDRGLQETQYF.

This rearrangement joins TRBV27 to TRBJ2-6; 7 bases match TRBD1. Germline V CDR1 and CDR2: MNHEY, SMNVEV (reference sequence). The CDR3 has 18 residues. Germline trimming cut 1 base from V and 1 base from J; bases unmatched to any gene: 7. CDR3 nucleotide sequence: TGTGCCAGCAGTTTATTCCCGGGACAGCTTTCTGGGGCCAACGTCCTGACTTTC. Its protein product is CASSLFPGQLSGANVLTF.

The chain recombines TRBV28 with TRBJ1-3; D gene ambiguous. The V and J ends lost 8 bases and 4 bases respectively, with 18 bases between them. Germline lookup yields CDR1 MDHEN and CDR2 SYDVKM. CDR3 size: 15 residues. CDR3 amino acids: CASGLPRTSGNTIYF. In DNA, the CDR3 is TGTGCCAGCGGACTCCCTAGGACGTCGGGAAACACCATATATTTT.

The rearrangement uses TRBV28 and TRBJ1-2; D is possibly TRBD1 (5 bases). The germline gives CDR1 MDHEN, CDR2 SYDVKM. The CDR3 is 14 amino acids. Trimming left V 2 bases short and J 7 bases short, with 14 bases between. This CDR3 is CASSLQGFGPGYTF. CDR3 sequence (DNA): TGTGCCAGCAGTTTACAGGGTTTCGGTCCTGGCTACACCTTC.

V and J are TRBV10-3 and TRBJ2-3; 10 bases agree with TRBD1. The CDR3 extends over 15 amino acids. The V and J ends lost 4 bases and 4 bases, in that order; junction bases with no gene match: 5. The V gene's germline CDR1 is ENHRY and CDR2 SYGVKD. The CDR3 nucleotides read TGTGCCATCAGTGTGGACAGGGGGTGGGCAGATACGCAGTATTTT. Its translation: CAISVDRGWADTQYF.

The chain carries TRBV9 and TRBJ2-7; TRBD1 agrees at 8 bases. The germline V gene encodes CDR1 SGDLS and CDR2 YYNGEE. The length of the CDR3 is 15 residues. Trimming cost V 4 bases and J 7 bases; bases outside gene matches: 13. CDR3 nucleotides: TGTGCCAGCAGCCCCGGACAGGGTCCCTCTCTGGAGCAGTACTTC. Translated, it gives CASSPGQGPSLEQYF.